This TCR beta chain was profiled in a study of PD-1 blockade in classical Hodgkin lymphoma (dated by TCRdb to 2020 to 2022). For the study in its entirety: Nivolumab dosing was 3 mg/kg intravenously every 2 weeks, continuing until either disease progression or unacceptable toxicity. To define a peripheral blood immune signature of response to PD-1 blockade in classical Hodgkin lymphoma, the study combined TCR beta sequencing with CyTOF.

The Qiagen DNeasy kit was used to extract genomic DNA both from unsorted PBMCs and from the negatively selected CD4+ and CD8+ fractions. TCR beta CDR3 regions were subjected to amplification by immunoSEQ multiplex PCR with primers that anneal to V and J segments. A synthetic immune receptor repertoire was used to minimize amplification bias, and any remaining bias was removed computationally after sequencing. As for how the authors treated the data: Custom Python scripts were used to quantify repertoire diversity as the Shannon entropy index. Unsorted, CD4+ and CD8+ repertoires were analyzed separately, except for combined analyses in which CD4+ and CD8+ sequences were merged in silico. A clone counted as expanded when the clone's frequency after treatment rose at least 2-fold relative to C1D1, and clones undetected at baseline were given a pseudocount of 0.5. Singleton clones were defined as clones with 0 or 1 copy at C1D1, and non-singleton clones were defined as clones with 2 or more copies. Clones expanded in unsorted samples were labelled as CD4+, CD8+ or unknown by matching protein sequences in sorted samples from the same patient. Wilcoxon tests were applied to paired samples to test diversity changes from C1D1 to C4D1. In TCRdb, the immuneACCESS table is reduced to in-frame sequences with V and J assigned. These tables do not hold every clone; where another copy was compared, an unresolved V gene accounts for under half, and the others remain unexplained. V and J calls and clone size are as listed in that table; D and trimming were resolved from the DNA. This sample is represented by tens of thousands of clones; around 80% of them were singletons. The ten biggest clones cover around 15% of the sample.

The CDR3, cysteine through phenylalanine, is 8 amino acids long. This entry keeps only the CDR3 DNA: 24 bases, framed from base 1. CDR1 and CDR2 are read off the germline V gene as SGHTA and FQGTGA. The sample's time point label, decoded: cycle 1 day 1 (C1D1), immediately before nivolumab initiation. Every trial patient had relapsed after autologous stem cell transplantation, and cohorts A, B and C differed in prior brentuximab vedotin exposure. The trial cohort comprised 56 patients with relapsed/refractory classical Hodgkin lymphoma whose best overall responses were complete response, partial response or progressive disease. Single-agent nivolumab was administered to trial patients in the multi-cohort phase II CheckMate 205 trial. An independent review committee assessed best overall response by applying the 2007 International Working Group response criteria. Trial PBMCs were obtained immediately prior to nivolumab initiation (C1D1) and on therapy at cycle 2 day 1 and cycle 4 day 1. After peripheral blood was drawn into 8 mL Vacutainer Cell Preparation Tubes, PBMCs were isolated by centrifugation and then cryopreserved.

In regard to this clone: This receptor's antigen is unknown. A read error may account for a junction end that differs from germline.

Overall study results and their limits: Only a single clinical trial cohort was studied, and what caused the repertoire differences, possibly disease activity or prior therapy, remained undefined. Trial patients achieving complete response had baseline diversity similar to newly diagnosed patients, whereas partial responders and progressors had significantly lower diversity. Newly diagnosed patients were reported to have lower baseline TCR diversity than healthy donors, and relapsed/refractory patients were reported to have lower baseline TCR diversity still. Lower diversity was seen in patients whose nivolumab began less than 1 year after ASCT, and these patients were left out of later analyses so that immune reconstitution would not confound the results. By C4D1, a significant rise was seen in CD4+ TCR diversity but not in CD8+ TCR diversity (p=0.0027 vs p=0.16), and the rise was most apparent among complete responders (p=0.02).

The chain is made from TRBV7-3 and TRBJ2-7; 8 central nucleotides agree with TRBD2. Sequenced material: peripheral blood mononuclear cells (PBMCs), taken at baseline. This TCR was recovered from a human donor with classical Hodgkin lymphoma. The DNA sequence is TGTGCCAGCTCCGGGGGGGACTTC. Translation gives CASSGGDF.